This T cell receptor (beta chain) was recovered during a study of T cell responses to AZD1222 COVID-19 vaccine. Sequenced by immunoSEQ multiplex PCR; TCRdb stores in-frame clones only, minus some. Altogether some 84,000 clones are present, about 90% being singletons, with the ten largest covering roughly 15%. Trimming took off 2 bases at V and 1 base at J, with 9 bases between the two ends. CDR3 size: 14 residues. Germline V gene data show CDR1 as MNHNS and CDR2 as SASEGT. Material: peripheral blood, obtained on day 0 of AZD1222 vaccination. The receptor's source is an adult in good health. This chain joins TRBV6-1 and TRBJ2-7; no clear D gene. CDR3 amino acids: CASSEQAGSYEQYF. The CDR3 coding sequence is TGTGCCAGCAGTGAACAGGCCGGATCCTACGAGCAGTACTTC.